This TCR beta chain was sequenced during a study of cytomegalovirus exposure and HLA in healthy donors. As for the study in general: The study placed over 65% of its roughly 400 genotyped donors in the Caucasian-associated ancestry cluster.

Regarding the study as a whole: Later analysis showed TCR association rates varying by HLA locus, highest for DRB1 and lowest for HLA-C. Per a prior analysis, the majority of TCR beta V segments were productive roughly 87% or roughly 30% of the time. Among CMV-associated TCR beta chains, most appeared HLA-restricted in a later analysis.

CDR1 is SGHKS and CDR2 is YYEKEE in the germline V gene (reference sequence). The CDR3 has 16 residues. The ends lost 4 bases at V and 3 bases at J; junction bases unmatched: 12. Both 60 Vbeta primers and 13 Jbeta primers went into the PCR. Here immunoSEQ multiplex PCR was the method, and the copy in TCRdb shows in-frame clones only, minus some. The profile shows roughly 250,000 clones, approximately 84% of them singletons. Points on this clone: Its target is unknown.

The V call is TRBV5-5, the J call TRBJ1-2; 7 positions match TRBD1. Material: PBMCs. This receptor was obtained from a middle-aged woman in good health and CMV-seropositive. In DNA, the CDR3 is TGTGCCAGCAGCCGAAGCCTCTACAGGGGCGACTATGGCTACACCTTC. Encoded protein: CASSRSLYRGDYGYTF.